The T cell receptor beta chain described here comes from a study of T cells after yellow fever vaccination. Trimming stripped 4 bases from V and 3 bases from J, with 17 bases between. The CDR3 consists of 15 residues. Germline lookup yields CDR1 SGHRS and CDR2 YFSETQ. TCRdb independently ran MiXCR on the 5' RACE reads; one entry per CDR3 protein. The sample holds a few hundred thousand distinct CDR3 sequences, 10% to 15% seen once. The chain employs TRBV5-1 and TRBJ2-7; D ambiguous. The starting material was CD4+ T cells sorted from PBMCs, obtained 45 days after the yellow fever booster vaccination. The clonotype originates from a man between 25 and 39 years old who received the YFV17D yellow fever vaccine. DNA for the CDR3: TGCGCCAGCAGCCTCGACGGGTCGGAATTCTACGAGCAGTACTTC. It yields the protein CASSLDGSEFYEQYF.